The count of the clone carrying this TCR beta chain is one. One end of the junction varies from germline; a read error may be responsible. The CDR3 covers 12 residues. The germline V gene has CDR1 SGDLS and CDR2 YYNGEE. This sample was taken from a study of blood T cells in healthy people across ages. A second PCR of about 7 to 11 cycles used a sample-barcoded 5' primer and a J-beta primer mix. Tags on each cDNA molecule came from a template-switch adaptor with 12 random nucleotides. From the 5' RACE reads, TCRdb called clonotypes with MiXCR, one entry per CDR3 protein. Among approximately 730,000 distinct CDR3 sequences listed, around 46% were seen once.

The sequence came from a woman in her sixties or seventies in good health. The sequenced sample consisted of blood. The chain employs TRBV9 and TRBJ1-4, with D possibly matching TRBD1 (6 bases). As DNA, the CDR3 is TGTGCCAGCAGCCCGACAGGTGAAAACCTGTTTTTT. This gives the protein CASSPTGENLFF.